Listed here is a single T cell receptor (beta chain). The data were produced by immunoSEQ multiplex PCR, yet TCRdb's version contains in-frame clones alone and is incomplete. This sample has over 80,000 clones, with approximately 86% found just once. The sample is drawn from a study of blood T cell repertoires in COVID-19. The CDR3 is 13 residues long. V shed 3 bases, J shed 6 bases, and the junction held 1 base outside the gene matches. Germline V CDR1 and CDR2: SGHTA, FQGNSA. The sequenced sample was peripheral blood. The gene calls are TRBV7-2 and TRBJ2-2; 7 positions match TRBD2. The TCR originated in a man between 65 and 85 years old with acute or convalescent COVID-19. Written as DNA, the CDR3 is TGTGCCAGCAGCTTTGGACTAGCCGGGGAGCTGTTTTTT. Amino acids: CASSFGLAGELFF.